Reported below is one TCR beta chain. These data originate in a study of OX40 agonist ivuxolimab in advanced cancers. Germline V gene lookup returns CDR1 LNHDA and CDR2 SQIVND (reference sequence). The germline V and J ends were trimmed by 6 bases and 0 bases, with 14 bases remaining between them. The CDR3 contains 15 residues. Assay used: immunoSEQ multiplex PCR; TCRdb lists only in-frame clones, some missing. The table lists roughly 55,000 clones, 70% to 80% of them singletons. The sequence was collected from an adult with an advanced solid tumor such as melanoma, head and neck, liver or kidney cancer. This chain uses TRBV19 with TRBJ1-2, with D tentatively TRBD1 (6 bases). Here the sequenced sample was CD4+ or CD8+ T cells sorted from blood, taken in a trial of the OX40 agonist ivuxolimab. The CDR3 is CASRAGAKSNYGYTF. The CDR3 DNA is TGTGCCAGTAGGGCAGGGGCCAAATCTAACTATGGCTACACCTTC.